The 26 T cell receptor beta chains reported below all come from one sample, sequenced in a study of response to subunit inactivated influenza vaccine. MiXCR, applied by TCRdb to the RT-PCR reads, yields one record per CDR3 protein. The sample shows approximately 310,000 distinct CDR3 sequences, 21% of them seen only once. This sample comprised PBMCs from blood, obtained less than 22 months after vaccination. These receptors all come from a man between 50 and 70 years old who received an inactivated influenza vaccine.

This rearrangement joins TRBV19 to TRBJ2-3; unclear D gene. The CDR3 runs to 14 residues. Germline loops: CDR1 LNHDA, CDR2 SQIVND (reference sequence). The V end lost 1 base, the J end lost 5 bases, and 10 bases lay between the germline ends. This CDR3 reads CASSIGGAQDTQYF. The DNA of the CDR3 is TGTGCCAGTAGTATAGGAGGAGCCCAAGATACGCAGTATTTT.

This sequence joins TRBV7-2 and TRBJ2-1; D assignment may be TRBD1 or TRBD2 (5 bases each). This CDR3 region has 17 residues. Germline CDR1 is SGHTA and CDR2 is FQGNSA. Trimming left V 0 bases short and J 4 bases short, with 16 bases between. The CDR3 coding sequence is TGTGCCAGCAGCTTAGCGCTAATGGGGGTTGTTTACAATGAGCAGTTCTTC. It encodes CASSLALMGVVYNEQFF. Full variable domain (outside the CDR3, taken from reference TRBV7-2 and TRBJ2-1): GAGVSQSPSNKVTEKGKDVELRCDPISGHTALYWYRQSLGQGLEFLIYFQGNSAPDKSGLPSDRFSAERTGGSVSTLTIQRTQQEDSAVYLCASSLALMGVVYNEQFFGPGTRLTVL.

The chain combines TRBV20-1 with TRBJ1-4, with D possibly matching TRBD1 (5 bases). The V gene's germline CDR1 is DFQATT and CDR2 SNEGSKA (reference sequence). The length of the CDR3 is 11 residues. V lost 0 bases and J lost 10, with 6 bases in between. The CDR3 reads CSARDTGKLFF. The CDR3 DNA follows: TGCAGTGCTAGAGATACAGGAAAACTGTTTTTT.

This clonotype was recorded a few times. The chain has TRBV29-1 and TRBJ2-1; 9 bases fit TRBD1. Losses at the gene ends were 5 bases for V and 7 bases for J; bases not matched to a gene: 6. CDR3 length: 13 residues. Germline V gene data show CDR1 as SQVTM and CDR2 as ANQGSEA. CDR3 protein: CSVSGTGRNEQFF. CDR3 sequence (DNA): TGCAGCGTTTCCGGGACAGGGCGTAATGAGCAGTTCTTC.

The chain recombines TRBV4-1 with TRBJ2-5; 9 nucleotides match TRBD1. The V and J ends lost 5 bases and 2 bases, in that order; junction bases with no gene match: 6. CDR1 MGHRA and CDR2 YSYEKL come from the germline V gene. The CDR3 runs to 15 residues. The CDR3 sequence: CASSKDRGKQETQYF. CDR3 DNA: TGCGCCAGCAGCAAGGACAGGGGAAAACAAGAGACCCAGTACTTC.

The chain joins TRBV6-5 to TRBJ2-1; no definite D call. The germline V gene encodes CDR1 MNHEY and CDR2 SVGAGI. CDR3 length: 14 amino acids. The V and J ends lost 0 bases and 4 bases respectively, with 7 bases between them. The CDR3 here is CASSYSNVYNEQFF. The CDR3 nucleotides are TGTGCCAGCAGTTACTCGAATGTATACAATGAGCAGTTCTTC.

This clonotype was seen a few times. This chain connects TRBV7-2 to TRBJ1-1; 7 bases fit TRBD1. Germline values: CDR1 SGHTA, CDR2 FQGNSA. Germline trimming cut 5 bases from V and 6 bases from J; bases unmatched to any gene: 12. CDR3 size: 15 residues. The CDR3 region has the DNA TGTGCCAGCAGCAGGGACAGTGCCGTCCTCTCTGAAGCTTTCTTT. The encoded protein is CASSRDSAVLSEAFF.

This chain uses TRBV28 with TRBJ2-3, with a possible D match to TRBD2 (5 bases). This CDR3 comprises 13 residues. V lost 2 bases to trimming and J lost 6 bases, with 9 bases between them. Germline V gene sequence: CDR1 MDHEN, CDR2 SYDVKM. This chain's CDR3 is CASSLRGSDTQYF. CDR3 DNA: TGTGCCAGCAGTTTACGGGGATCGGATACGCAGTATTTT.

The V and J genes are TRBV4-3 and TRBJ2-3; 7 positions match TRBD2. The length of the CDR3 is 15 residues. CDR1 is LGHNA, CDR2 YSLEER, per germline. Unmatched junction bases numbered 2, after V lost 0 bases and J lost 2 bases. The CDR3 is CASSQERGNTDTQYF. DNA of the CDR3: TGCGCCAGCAGCCAAGAGCGGGGGAACACAGATACGCAGTATTTT.

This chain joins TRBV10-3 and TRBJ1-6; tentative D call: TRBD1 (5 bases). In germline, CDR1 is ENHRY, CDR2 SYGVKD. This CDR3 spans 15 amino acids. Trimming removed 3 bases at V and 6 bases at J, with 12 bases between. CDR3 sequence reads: CAISELGTANSPLHF. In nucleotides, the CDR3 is TGTGCCATCAGTGAACTCGGGACGGCTAATTCACCCCTCCACTTT.

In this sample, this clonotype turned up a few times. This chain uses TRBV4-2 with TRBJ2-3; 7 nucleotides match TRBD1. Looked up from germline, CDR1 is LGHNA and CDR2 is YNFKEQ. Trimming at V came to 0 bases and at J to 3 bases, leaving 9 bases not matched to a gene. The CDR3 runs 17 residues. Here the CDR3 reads CASSQDYGTAKTDTQYF. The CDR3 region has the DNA TGTGCCAGCAGCCAAGACTACGGGACAGCAAAAACAGATACGCAGTATTTT.

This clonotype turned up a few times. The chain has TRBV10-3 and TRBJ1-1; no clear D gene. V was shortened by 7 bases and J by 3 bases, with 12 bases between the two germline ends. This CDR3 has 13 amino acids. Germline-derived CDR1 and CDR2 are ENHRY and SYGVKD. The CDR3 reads CAITPGTDTEAFF. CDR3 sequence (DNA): TGTGCCATCACTCCGGGAACGGACACTGAAGCTTTCTTT.

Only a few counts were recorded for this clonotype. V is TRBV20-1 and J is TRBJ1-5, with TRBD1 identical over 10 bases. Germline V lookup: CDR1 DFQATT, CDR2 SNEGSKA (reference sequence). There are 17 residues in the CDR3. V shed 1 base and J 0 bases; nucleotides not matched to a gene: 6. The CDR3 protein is CSARGTGGVYSNQPQHF. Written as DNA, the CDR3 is TGCAGTGCTAGAGGGACAGGGGGGGTTTATAGCAATCAGCCCCAGCATTTT.

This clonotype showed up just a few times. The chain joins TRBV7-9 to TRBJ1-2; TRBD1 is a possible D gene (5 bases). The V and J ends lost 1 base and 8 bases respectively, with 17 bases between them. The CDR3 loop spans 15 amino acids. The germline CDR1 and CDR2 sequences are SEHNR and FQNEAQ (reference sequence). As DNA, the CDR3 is TGTGCCAGCAGCTTAGAGGTGGCCACCCGGGGCGGCTACACCTTC. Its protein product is CASSLEVATRGGYTF.

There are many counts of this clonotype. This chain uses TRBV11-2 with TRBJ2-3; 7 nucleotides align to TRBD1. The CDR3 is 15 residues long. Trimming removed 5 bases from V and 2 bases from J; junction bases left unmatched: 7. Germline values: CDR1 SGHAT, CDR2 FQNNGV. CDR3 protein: CASSQGQYYTDTQYF. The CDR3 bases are TGTGCCAGCAGCCAGGGACAGTACTACACAGATACGCAGTATTTT. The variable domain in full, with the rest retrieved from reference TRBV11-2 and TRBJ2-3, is EAGVAQSPRYKIIEKRQSVAFWCNPISGHATLYWYQQILGQGPKLLIQFQNNGVVDDSQLPKDRFSAERLKGVDSTLKIQPAKLEDSAVYLCASSQGQYYTDTQYFGPGTRLTVL.

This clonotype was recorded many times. CDR3 DNA sequence: TGCAGTGCTAGCAAAGGGTCTAACTATGGCTACACCTTC. Translated, it gives CSASKGSNYGYTF. J is TRBJ1-2 and V is TRBV20-1; D remains unclear. V was pared by 3 bases and J by 0 bases, with 8 bases between. Per the germline V gene, CDR1 is DFQATT and CDR2 is SNEGSKA (reference sequence). The length of the CDR3 is 13 residues.

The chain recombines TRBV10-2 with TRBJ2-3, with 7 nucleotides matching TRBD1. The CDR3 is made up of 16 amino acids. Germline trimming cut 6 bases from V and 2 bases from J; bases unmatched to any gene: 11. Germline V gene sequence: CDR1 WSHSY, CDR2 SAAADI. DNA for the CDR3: TGCGCCAGCAGCGTACCCCCGGGACAGATCACAGATACGCAGTATTTT. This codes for CASSVPPGQITDTQYF.

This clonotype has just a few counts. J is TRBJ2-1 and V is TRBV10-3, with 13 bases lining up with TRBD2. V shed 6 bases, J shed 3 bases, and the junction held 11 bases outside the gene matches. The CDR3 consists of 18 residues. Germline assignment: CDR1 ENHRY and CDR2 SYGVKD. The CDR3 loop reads CAISNPGGLAGLYNEQFF. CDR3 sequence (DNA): TGTGCCATCAGCAACCCGGGGGGACTAGCGGGGCTCTACAATGAGCAGTTCTTC.

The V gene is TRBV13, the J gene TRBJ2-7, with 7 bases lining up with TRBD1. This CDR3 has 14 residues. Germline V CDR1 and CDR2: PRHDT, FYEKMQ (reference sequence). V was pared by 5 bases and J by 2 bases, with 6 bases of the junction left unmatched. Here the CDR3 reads CASSQLQGTYEQYF. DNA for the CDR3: TGTGCCAGCAGCCAGCTACAGGGGACCTACGAGCAGTACTTC.

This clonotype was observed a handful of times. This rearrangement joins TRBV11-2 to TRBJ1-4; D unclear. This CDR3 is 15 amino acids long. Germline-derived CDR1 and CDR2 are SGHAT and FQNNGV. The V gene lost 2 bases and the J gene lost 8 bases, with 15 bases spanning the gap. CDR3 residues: CASSLTGLLDEKLFF. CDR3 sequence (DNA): TGTGCCAGCAGCTTAACGGGCCTCTTGGACGAAAAACTGTTTTTT.

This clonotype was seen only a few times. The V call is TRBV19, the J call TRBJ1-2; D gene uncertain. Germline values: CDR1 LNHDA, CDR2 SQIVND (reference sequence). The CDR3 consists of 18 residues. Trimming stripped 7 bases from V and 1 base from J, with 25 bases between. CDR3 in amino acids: CASTLGWTGSSLNYGYTF. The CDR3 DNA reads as TGTGCCAGTACCCTCGGATGGACGGGATCTTCCCTTAACTATGGCTACACCTTC.

The CDR3 DNA reads as TGTGCCAGCAGCTTGAAATGGGGAAGCCCCCCTTACAATGAGCAGTTCTTC. Translation gives CASSLKWGSPPYNEQFF. The chain combines TRBV5-6 with TRBJ2-1; D ambiguous. The germline CDR1 and CDR2 sequences are SGHDT and YYEEEE. V dropped 1 base and J dropped 4 bases, with 18 bases sitting between them. This CDR3 contains 17 residues. Combining the CDR3 with reference TRBV5-6 and TRBJ2-1 gives the whole variable domain DAGVTQSPTHLIKTRGQQVTLRCSPKSGHDTVSWYQQALGQGPQFIFQYYEEEERQRGNFPDRFSGHQFPNYSSELNVNALLLGDSALYLCASSLKWGSPPYNEQFFGPGTRLTVL.

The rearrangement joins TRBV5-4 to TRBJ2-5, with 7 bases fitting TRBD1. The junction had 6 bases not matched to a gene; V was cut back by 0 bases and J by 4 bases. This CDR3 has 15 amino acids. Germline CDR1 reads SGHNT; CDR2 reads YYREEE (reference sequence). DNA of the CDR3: TGTGCCAGCAGCTTGGAGGTCAGGGGGTCAGAGACCCAGTACTTC. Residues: CASSLEVRGSETQYF.

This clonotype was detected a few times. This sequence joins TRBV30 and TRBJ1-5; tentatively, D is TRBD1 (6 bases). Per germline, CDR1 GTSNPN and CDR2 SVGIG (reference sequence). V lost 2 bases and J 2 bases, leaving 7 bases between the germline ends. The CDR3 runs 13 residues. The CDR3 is CAWSNRGNQPQHF. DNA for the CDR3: TGTGCCTGGAGTAACAGGGGCAATCAGCCCCAGCATTTT.

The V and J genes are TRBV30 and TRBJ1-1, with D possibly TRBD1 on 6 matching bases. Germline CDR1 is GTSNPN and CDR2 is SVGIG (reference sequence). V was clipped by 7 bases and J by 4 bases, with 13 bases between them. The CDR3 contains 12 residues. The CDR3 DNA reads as TGTGCCTCGGGGGCGACTGGCACTGAAGCTTTCTTT. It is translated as CASGATGTEAFF.

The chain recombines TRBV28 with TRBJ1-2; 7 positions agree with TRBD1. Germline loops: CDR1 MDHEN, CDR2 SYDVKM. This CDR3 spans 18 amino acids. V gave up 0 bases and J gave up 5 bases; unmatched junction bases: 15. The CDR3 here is CASSLWLQGRSKKYGYTF. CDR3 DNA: TGTGCCAGCAGTTTATGGTTACAGGGGCGTTCAAAAAAGTATGGCTACACCTTC.